Listed below are T cell receptor beta chains from one sample, sequenced in a study of control samples from healthy donors and cancer patients. Produced via immunoSEQ multiplex PCR; TCRdb's table is partial and in-frame only. The sample holds approximately 120,000 clones, approximately 90% seen once. The sequenced sample consisted of blood. The receptor set was obtained from a woman between 50 and 59 years old in good health. Both conserved end residues are part of each CDR3. D genes are given only for firm matches. The size field is filled for only some rows; it gives once, few, many or a size class.

>once|TRBD2|TRBV7-7|TRBJ2-1
CASSPRTSFSYNEQFF
TGTGCCAGCAGCCCCCGGACTAGCTTCTCCTACAATGAGCAGTTCTTC
>-|-|TRBV19|TRBJ2-5
CASSISGRGRWETQYF
TGTGCCAGTAGTATTTCTGGGAGAGGGCGATGGGAGACCCAGTACTTC
>-|TRBD1|TRBV5-5|TRBJ1-2
CASSLGTGVGSNYGYTF
TGTGCCAGCAGCTTGGGGACAGGGGTTGGGAGTAACTATGGCTACACCTTC
>few|TRBD2|TRBV11-2|TRBJ2-7
CASSLASGPSYEQYF
TGTGCCAGCAGCTTAGCTAGCGGACCTTCCTACGAGCAGTACTTC
>-|TRBD1|TRBV18|TRBJ2-2
CASSSRGGQGPRELFF
TGTGCCAGCTCATCACGAGGGGGCCAGGGTCCCCGGGAGCTGTTTTTT
>-|-|TRBV4-1|TRBJ1-3
CASSQGGGGLGNTIYF
TGCGCCAGCAGCCAAGGGGGTGGAGGGCTGGGGAACACCATATATTTT
>once|-|TRBV7-2|TRBJ1-4
CASSSETATNEKLFF
TGTGCCAGCAGCTCCGAGACAGCAACTAATGAAAAACTGTTTTTT
>-|-|TRBV18|TRBJ2-7
CASSPGEGLEQYF
TGTGCCAGCTCACCCGGTGAAGGGCTCGAGCAGTACTTC
>few|-|TRBV4-3|TRBJ1-1
CASSQDLENTEAFF
TGCGCCAGCAGCCAAGATCTGGAGAACACTGAAGCTTTCTTT
>-|-|TRBV27|TRBJ2-5
CASSFMATETQYF
TGTGCCAGCAGTTTTATGGCTACGGAGACCCAGTACTTC
>-|-|TRBV7-9|TRBJ2-7
CASSLRFGGSHTGEQYF
TGTGCCAGCAGCTTACGGTTCGGGGGTTCCCATACGGGGGAGCAGTACTTC
>-|-|TRBV7-9|TRBJ2-6
CASSLPGANVLTF
TGTGCCAGCAGCTTACCTGGGGCCAACGTCCTGACTTTC
>-|-|TRBV4-3|TRBJ2-3
CASSHPSQGSGLTDTQYF
TGCGCCAGCAGCCACCCATCTCAGGGTAGCGGACTCACAGATACGCAGTATTTT
>-|-|TRBV11-2|TRBJ2-5
CASSPMELGETQYF
TGTGCCAGCAGCCCAATGGAACTAGGGGAGACCCAGTACTTC
>-|TRBD1|TRBV7-9|TRBJ1-1
CASSPRNWDRGLNTEAFF
TGTGCCAGCAGCCCGCGAAATTGGGACAGGGGCTTGAACACTGAAGCTTTCTTT
>-|-|TRBV29-1|TRBJ2-1
CSVGYGGPYNEQFF
TGCAGCGTTGGGTACGGGGGCCCTTACAATGAGCAGTTCTTC
>-|-|TRBV11-2|TRBJ2-3
CASSTGDFLLDTQYF
TGTGCCAGCAGCACAGGAGACTTCTTATTAGATACGCAGTATTTT
>-|-|TRBV9|TRBJ2-1
CASSAGPNNEQFF
TGTGCCAGCAGCGCGGGACCTAACAATGAGCAGTTCTTC
>-|-|TRBV5-1|TRBJ1-5
CASSFYSGDQPQHF
TGCGCCAGCAGCTTTTATAGCGGGGATCAGCCCCAGCATTTT
>-|-|TRBV7-8|TRBJ1-1
CASAPAIKEAFF
TGTGCCAGCGCGCCGGCAATTAAAGAAGCTTTCTTT
>few|-|TRBV6-1|TRBJ1-5
CASSEAGVPNQPQHF
TGTGCCAGCAGTGAAGCGGGAGTTCCCAATCAGCCCCAGCATTTT
>-|-|TRBV9|TRBJ2-1
CASSVAGVSREQFF
TGTGCCAGCAGCGTAGCGGGAGTAAGTCGTGAGCAGTTCTTC
>once|TRBD2|TRBV4-1|TRBJ2-3
CASSLSVASGITDTQYF
TGCGCCAGCAGCCTAAGCGTGGCTAGCGGTATCACAGATACGCAGTATTTT
>-|-|TRBV5-1|TRBJ2-7
CASSAMGGDEQYF
TGCGCCAGCAGTGCCATGGGGGGCGACGAGCAGTACTTC
>-|-|TRBV30|TRBJ1-3
CAWRTGSGGNTIYF
TGTGCCTGGAGAACCGGGTCAGGGGGAAACACCATATATTTT
>-|-|TRBV5-1|TRBJ2-2
CASSLASGRENTGELFF
TGCGCCAGCAGCTTGGCCTCGGGCAGGGAGAACACCGGGGAGCTGTTTTTT
>-|-|TRBV6-5|TRBJ2-5
CASSPPQETQYF
TGTGCCAGCTCCCCTCCCCAAGAGACCCAGTACTTC
>-|-|TRBV14|TRBJ1-1
CASSQDFGGEGAFF
TGTGCCAGCAGCCAAGATTTTGGAGGGGAAGGGGCTTTCTTT
>-|-|TRBV7-2|TRBJ1-1
CASGSQQGLNTEAFF
TGTGCCAGCGGCTCCCAGCAGGGTCTGAACACTGAAGCTTTCTTT
>-|-|TRBV5-6|TRBJ2-7
CASSLRQGYYDGYEQYF
TGTGCCAGCAGCTTGAGGCAGGGTTATTACGATGGCTACGAGCAGTACTTC
>-|TRBD2|TRBV3-1/TRBV3-2|TRBJ2-4
CASSQLIREGTKNIQYF
TGTGCCAGCAGCCAACTAATCAGGGAGGGGACCAAAAACATTCAGTACTTC
>-|-|TRBV7-9|TRBJ2-3
CASSFGGGTDTQYF
TGTGCCAGCAGCTTCGGAGGAGGCACAGATACGCAGTATTTT
>-|-|TRBV7-3|TRBJ1-2
CASSLGGGSNYGYTF
TGTGCCAGCAGCTTAGGTGGCGGCTCTAACTATGGCTACACCTTC
>-|TRBD2|TRBV5-1|TRBJ2-7
CASSLGTSGGESSYEQYF
TGCGCCAGCAGCTTGGGGACTAGCGGGGGGGAAAGCTCCTACGAGCAGTACTTC
>-|-|TRBV19|TRBJ1-2
CASSIKGAPYGYTF
TGTGCCAGTAGTATAAAAGGGGCGCCCTATGGCTACACCTTC
>few|TRBD1|TRBV30|TRBJ1-5
CAWSVWTGNGAQHF
TGTGCCTGGAGTGTCTGGACAGGGAATGGGGCCCAGCATTTT
>-|TRBD1|TRBV19|TRBJ2-2
CASNRGATGELFF
TGTGCCAGTAACAGGGGAGCCACCGGGGAGCTGTTTTTT
>-|-|TRBV30|TRBJ1-5
CAWSVGGGQPQHF
TGTGCCTGGAGTGTCGGGGGGGGACAGCCCCAGCATTTT
>-|-|TRBV7-2|TRBJ1-1
CASSSTPRSTNTEAFF
TGTGCCAGCAGCTCGACCCCAAGGTCTACGAACACTGAAGCTTTCTTT
>-|-|TRBV30|TRBJ2-2
CAWSGRGRELFF
TGTGCCTGGAGTGGAAGGGGCCGGGAGCTGTTTTTT
>-|-|TRBV7-8|TRBJ1-3
CASSLERHRRNTIYF
TGTGCCAGCAGCTTAGAAAGACACAGGAGAAACACCATATATTTT
>once|TRBD2|TRBV7-8|TRBJ2-1
CASSRLAGGYEQFF
TGTGCCAGCAGCAGGCTAGCGGGGGGCTATGAGCAGTTCTTC
>-|-|TRBV19|TRBJ1-2
CASSIGQPFYGYTF
TGTGCCAGTAGTATTGGACAGCCCTTTTATGGCTACACCTTC
>once|-|TRBV30|TRBJ2-7
CAWRDYYEQYF
TGTGCCTGGAGGGATTACTACGAGCAGTACTTC
>few|-|TRBV6-5|TRBJ1-1
CASSYFSNTEAFF
TGTGCCAGCAGTTACTTTTCGAACACTGAAGCTTTCTTT
>-|-|TRBV7-9|TRBJ1-1
CASSEGEAFF
TGTGCCAGCAGTGAAGGGGAAGCTTTCTTT
>once|-|TRBV7-2|TRBJ1-3
CASSPRGAGTSGNTIYF
TGTGCCAGCAGCCCGAGGGGGGCTGGAACCTCTGGAAACACCATATATTTT
>-|TRBD2|TRBV19|TRBJ2-5
CASSIDGLAGETYQETQYF
TGTGCCAGTAGTATTGACGGACTAGCGGGGGAGACGTACCAAGAGACCCAGTACTTC
>-|TRBD1|TRBV19|TRBJ1-3
CASGGQLLSGNTIYF
TGTGCCAGTGGGGGACAGCTACTCTCTGGAAACACCATATATTTT
>-|-|TRBV5-1|TRBJ1-2
CASSLAQGGYGYTF
TGCGCCAGCAGCTTGGCCCAGGGCGGTTATGGCTACACCTTC
>-|-|TRBV18|TRBJ1-2
CASSPSAASNYGYTF
TGTGCCAGCTCACCAAGTGCAGCCTCTAACTATGGCTACACCTTC
>-|-|TRBV4-2|TRBJ1-1
CASVSGAGGGTEAFF
TGTGCCAGCGTATCTGGGGCCGGGGGAGGCACTGAAGCTTTCTTT
>once|-|TRBV27|TRBJ1-4
CASSLDRATNEKLFF
TGTGCCAGCAGTCTTGACAGAGCAACTAATGAAAAACTGTTTTTT
>-|-|TRBV11-2|TRBJ2-1
CASSHSSGNSYNEQFF
TGTGCCAGCAGCCATAGCTCGGGAAACTCCTACAATGAGCAGTTCTTC